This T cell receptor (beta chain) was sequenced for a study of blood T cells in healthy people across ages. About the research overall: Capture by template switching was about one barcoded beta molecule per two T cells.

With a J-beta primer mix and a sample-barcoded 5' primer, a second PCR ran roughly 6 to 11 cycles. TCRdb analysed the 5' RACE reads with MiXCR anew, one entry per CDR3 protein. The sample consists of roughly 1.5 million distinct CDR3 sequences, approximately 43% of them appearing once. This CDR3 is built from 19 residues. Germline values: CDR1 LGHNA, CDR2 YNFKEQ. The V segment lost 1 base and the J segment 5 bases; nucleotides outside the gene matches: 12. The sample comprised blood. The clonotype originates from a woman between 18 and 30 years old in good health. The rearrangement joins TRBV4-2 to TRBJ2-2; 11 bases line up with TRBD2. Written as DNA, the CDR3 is TGTGCCAGCAGCCAAGTGGAGGTAGCGGGAGGGCTGGTAACCGGGGAGCTGTTTTTT. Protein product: CASSQVEVAGGLVTGELFF.